Below are 5 T cell receptor beta chains sequenced from a single sample in a study of cytomegalovirus exposure and HLA in healthy donors. 13 Jbeta primers and 60 Vbeta primers were used for the PCR. The repertoire was sequenced with immunoSEQ multiplex PCR; TCRdb's copy has only in-frame clones and lacks some. The sample has some 170,000 clones, around 83% seen once. Sequenced sample: PBMCs. These receptors came from a man aged 45-60 years in good health and CMV-seropositive.

The chain uses TRBV9 and TRBJ2-5; 11 bases fit TRBD2. Germline assignment: CDR1 SGDLS and CDR2 YYNGEE. With 4 bases clipped from V and 4 bases from J, the junction kept 6 bases outside the gene matches. This CDR3 contains 15 residues. The CDR3 sequence is CASSPRLAGGETQYF. As DNA, the CDR3 is TGTGCCAGCAGCCCCCGGCTAGCGGGGGGAGAGACCCAGTACTTC. The whole variable domain, remainder taken from reference TRBV9 and TRBJ2-5, is DSGVTQTPKHLITATGQRVTLRCSPRSGDLSVYWYQQSLDQGLQFLIQYYNGEERAKGNILERFSAQQFPDLHSELNLSSLELGDSALYFCASSPRLAGGETQYFGPGTRLLVL.

This rearrangement joins TRBV5-6 to TRBJ2-3, with 7 nucleotides matching TRBD2. The CDR3 loop spans 18 amino acids. The J segment lost 3 bases and the V segment lost 3 bases, leaving 16 bases of the junction unmatched. Germline V CDR1 and CDR2: SGHDT, YYEEEE. The CDR3 sequence is CASSWETVRESSTDTQYF. CDR3 DNA sequence: TGTGCCAGCAGCTGGGAAACGGTGCGGGAGAGCTCTACAGATACGCAGTATTTT.

The chain carries TRBV30 and TRBJ2-7; 7 nucleotides line up with TRBD2. V was clipped by 2 bases and J by 6 bases; unmatched bases: 4. Per germline, CDR1 GTSNPN and CDR2 SVGIG (reference sequence). The CDR3 runs to 12 residues. DNA for the CDR3: TGTGCCTGGAGTCCGGGCGGGGGCGAGCAGTACTTC. It translates to CAWSPGGGEQYF.

The chain combines TRBV4-2 with TRBJ2-3, with 8 bases aligning to TRBD2. This CDR3 region has 14 residues. CDR1 and CDR2 from the germline V gene are LGHNA and YNFKEQ. Trimming at V came to 1 base and at J to 6 bases, leaving 3 bases not matched to a gene. The CDR3 loop reads CASSQAGGADTQYF. In DNA form, the CDR3 reads TGTGCCAGCAGCCAAGCGGGAGGGGCGGATACGCAGTATTTT.

This clone was recorded only once. V gene TRBV7-9 combines with J gene TRBJ2-1; 8 bases align to TRBD1. The germline V gene has CDR1 SEHNR and CDR2 FQNEAQ (reference sequence). With 6 bases clipped from V and 10 bases from J, the junction kept 2 bases outside the gene matches. CDR3 length: 11 amino acids. CDR3 sequence (DNA): TGTGCCAGCAGGACAGGGGTGGAGCAGTTCTTC. Translating it yields CASRTGVEQFF.